The 14 T cell receptor beta chains reported below all come from one sample, sequenced in a study of OX40 agonist ivuxolimab in advanced cancers. Produced via immunoSEQ multiplex PCR; TCRdb's table is partial and in-frame only. The sample yields about 160,000 clones, approximately 94% seen once. Sequencing used CD4+ or CD8+ T cells sorted from blood, obtained in a trial of the OX40 agonist ivuxolimab. These receptors came from an adult with an advanced solid tumor such as melanoma, head and neck, liver or kidney cancer.

V is TRBV5-6 and J is TRBJ2-7; unclear D gene. From germline, CDR1 is SGHDT and CDR2 YYEEEE. The ends were cut back, 0 bases at V and 2 bases at J, with 9 bases in the middle. CDR3 length: 14 residues. The DNA of the CDR3 is TGTGCCAGCAGCTTGGATCAAGGGCCCTACGAGCAGTACTTC. This codes for CASSLDQGPYEQYF.

The gene calls are TRBV7-8 and TRBJ2-7; D call uncertain. Germline CDR1 reads SGHVS; CDR2 reads FQNEAQ. Trimming pared 1 base from V and 0 bases from J, leaving 7 bases between. This CDR3 comprises 14 residues. The CDR3 region is CASSLDQTSYEQYF. CDR3 sequence (DNA): TGTGCCAGCAGCTTAGATCAAACCTCCTACGAGCAGTACTTC.

The CDR3 reads CASSLAQARYEQYF. In DNA form, the CDR3 reads TGTGCCAGCAGCTTGGCACAGGCCCGCTACGAGCAGTACTTC. The chain recombines TRBV5-4 with TRBJ2-7, with D possibly matching TRBD1 (5 bases). Germline CDR1 is SGHNT and CDR2 is YYREEE (reference sequence). V was trimmed by 0 bases and J by 3 bases, leaving 10 bases between them. The CDR3 runs to 14 residues.

This chain's CDR3 is CAIGSGSRYEQYF. CDR3 DNA sequence: TGTGCCATCGGGAGCGGGAGTCGGTACGAGCAGTACTTC. This chain uses TRBV10-3 with TRBJ2-7, with TRBD2 identical over 8 bases. Germline CDR1 and CDR2: ENHRY and SYGVKD. After removal of 8 bases from V and 4 bases from J, the junction contained 7 bases not matched to a gene. This CDR3 contains 13 residues.

The rearrangement joins TRBV27 to TRBJ1-6; 9 nucleotides align to TRBD1. Germline V gene data show CDR1 as MNHEY and CDR2 as SMNVEV (reference sequence). Losses at the gene ends were 6 bases for V and 7 bases for J; bases not matched to a gene: 19. This CDR3 spans 19 amino acids. The CDR3 nucleotides read TGTGCCAGCAGCTCCACCGGGACAGGGTCGTCTCGGCAAAATTCACCCCTCCACTTT. This gives the protein CASSSTGTGSSRQNSPLHF.

The genes are TRBV15 and TRBJ2-5; 10 nucleotides line up with TRBD1. Trimming removed 5 bases from V and 10 bases from J; junction bases left unmatched: 7. Germline loops: CDR1 LNHNV, CDR2 YYDKDF (reference sequence). The CDR3 loop spans 13 amino acids. The CDR3 sequence: CATSSGQGGHQYF. The CDR3 DNA follows: TGTGCCACCAGCTCTGGACAGGGGGGGCACCAGTACTTC.

The J gene is TRBJ1-3, the V gene TRBV5-5; possible D gene TRBD1, 6 bases. The CDR3 has 15 residues. V was cut by 4 bases and J by 0 bases, with 11 bases left in between. CDR1 SGHKS and CDR2 YYEKEE come from the germline V gene (reference sequence). DNA of the CDR3: TGTGCCAGCAGCCCGGACAGCTTCTCTGGAAACACCATATATTTT. Its protein is CASSPDSFSGNTIYF.

This clone was counted once. The chain couples TRBV11-2 to TRBJ1-5; 7 bases agree with TRBD1. V trimming: 5 bases; J trimming: 1 base; junction bases outside the gene matches: 5. The CDR3 runs to 15 residues. The germline V gene encodes CDR1 SGHAT and CDR2 FQNNGV. CDR3 sequence reads: CASSVQGWSNQPQHF. CDR3 sequence (DNA): TGTGCCAGCAGCGTACAGGGGTGGAGCAATCAGCCCCAGCATTTT.

V is TRBV7-2 and J is TRBJ1-1; weak D call: TRBD1 (5 bases). V was cut by 1 base and J by 0 bases, with 9 bases left in between. The CDR3 spans 15 residues. CDR1 is SGHTA and CDR2 is FQGNSA in the germline V gene. The CDR3 sequence is CASSLGAGLNTEAFF. The CDR3 DNA follows: TGTGCCAGCAGCTTAGGGGCAGGGTTGAACACTGAAGCTTTCTTT.

This chain connects TRBV5-1 to TRBJ2-2; perhaps D is TRBD1 or TRBD2 (5 bases each). The CDR3 is 13 amino acids. V was shortened by 7 bases and J by 5 bases, with 12 bases between the two germline ends. Germline CDR1 and CDR2: SGHRS and YFSETQ. In DNA, the CDR3 is TGCGCCAGCCGGGACCAAGGGACCGGGGAGCTGTTTTTT. It is translated as CASRDQGTGELFF.

The rearrangement uses TRBV5-8 and TRBJ2-3; TRBD2 matches at 8 bases. This CDR3 spans 14 amino acids. CDR1 and CDR2 (germline): SGHTS, YDEGEE. Trimming at V came to 1 base and at J to 6 bases, leaving 4 bases not matched to a gene. CDR3 sequence (DNA): TGTGCCAGCAGCTTGCAGGGCGGGGGGGATACGCAGTATTTT. The encoded protein is CASSLQGGGDTQYF.

This clone appeared once. The chain uses TRBV7-8 and TRBJ1-5; weak D call: TRBD1 (5 bases). V lost 4 bases, J lost 3 bases, and 10 bases lay in between. The CDR3 covers 14 residues. Germline-derived CDR1 and CDR2 are SGHVS and FQNEAQ. The CDR3 reads CASSSGHFNQPQHF. CDR3 nucleotide sequence: TGTGCCAGCAGCTCCGGACACTTCAATCAGCCCCAGCATTTT.

This chain joins TRBV28 and TRBJ1-2, with 8 bases fitting TRBD1. Germline loops: CDR1 MDHEN, CDR2 SYDVKM. V lost 2 bases to trimming and J lost 4 bases; unmatched junction nucleotides: 6. CDR3 length: 15 residues. The CDR3 DNA reads TGTGCCAGCAGTTTACAGACAGGGGTGGGCTATGGCTACACCTTC. This codes for CASSLQTGVGYGYTF.

This rearrangement joins TRBV27 to TRBJ2-1, with TRBD2 matching 13 bases. V dropped 6 bases and J dropped 8; count of bases not matched to a gene: 13. Germline V lookup: CDR1 MNHEY, CDR2 SMNVEV (reference sequence). The CDR3 runs 17 residues. The CDR3 DNA sequence: TGTGCCAGCAGATCCCGACTAGCGGGGGGCCGGGGGTATGAGCAGTTCTTC. It is translated as CASRSRLAGGRGYEQFF.